The clone carrying this T cell receptor beta chain was counted once. Its target is not known. This CDR3 is 15 amino acids long. With 0 bases removed from V and 3 bases from J, the gap between germline ends came to 13 bases. Germline-derived CDR1 and CDR2 are SGDLS and YYNGEE. This sample stems from a study of T cell responses to AZD1222 COVID-19 vaccine. On the study more broadly: Pooling of second doses given at about 4 or about 12 weeks was done. Whole-study findings and limits: The peak T cell response came first, and repertoires were sampled only after it. White British donors predominated, females outnumbered males, and clonal diversity was possibly underestimated.

Data came from immunoSEQ multiplex PCR; TCRdb stores just in-frame clones and leaves some out. The sample has roughly 120,000 clones, about 85% seen once. The sequence derives from an adult in good health. Sample: peripheral blood, taken on day 0 of AZD1222 vaccination. The V gene is TRBV9, the J gene TRBJ2-7, with D possibly TRBD2 on 5 matching bases. The CDR3 spells CASSVGEGRHYEQYF. CDR3 DNA sequence: TGTGCCAGCAGCGTAGGTGAGGGTAGGCACTACGAGCAGTACTTC.